This T cell receptor (beta chain) was observed in a study of cytomegalovirus exposure and HLA in healthy donors. Study context: Roughly 85 million unique TCRs from HLA-typed donors were held in an early release of data.

Details on this clone: What it binds is unknown.

Deletions cut 2 bases from V and 8 bases from J, with 5 bases between. In germline, CDR1 is SGHRS, CDR2 YFSETQ. The CDR3 has 11 residues. The PCR made use of 60 Vbeta and 13 Jbeta primers. Data came from immunoSEQ multiplex PCR; TCRdb stores just in-frame clones and leaves some out. Of approximately 75,000 clones in the sample, about 74% were seen once. Broader study findings: In a later analysis, TCR association rates varied by HLA locus: DRB1 most, HLA-C fewest. Over 150 TCR beta chains were listed as cytomegalovirus-associated. HLA alleles were associated with 16,000 or so TCR beta sequences in a later analysis at 0.05 false discovery rate.

The receptor comes from a woman in her sixties in good health and CMV-seropositive. Sequenced input: PBMCs. The V call is TRBV5-1, the J call TRBJ2-1, with D possibly being TRBD1 (5 bases). CDR3 protein: CASSLQDEQFF. CDR3 bases: TGCGCCAGCAGCTTACAGGATGAGCAGTTCTTC.